What follows is one TCR beta chain and its context. Antigen unknown. The sample originates from a study of shared clonotypes between healthy human individuals. On the study more broadly: Three CD4 naive, three CD4 memory, two CD8 naive and one CD8 memory plate were used per donor. Overall study findings and caveats: The sole specimen, blood, was sampled, and tissue repertoires likely differ. Naive subsets typically showed greater estimated richness than memory subsets. Clonotypes which were not shared had lower generation probabilities than clonotypes that all four donors shared.

Measured with immunoSEQ multiplex PCR; TCRdb has only the in-frame clones, and not every one. The table lists approximately 740,000 clones, 90% to 95% of them singletons. The CDR3 loop spans 18 amino acids. Germline CDR1 SSHAT, CDR2 FNYEAQ (reference sequence). The trim removed 1 base at V and 2 bases at J, leaving 12 bases unmatched. The naive CD8 subset, CD45RO-negative cells positively selected for CCR7, excluded terminally differentiated effector memory CD45RA+ cells. Sequencing was performed on naive CD8+ T cells sorted from blood. This receptor was obtained from a man between 25 and 39 years old in good health. The rearrangement uses TRBV7-7 and TRBJ1-2, with TRBD1 matching 8 bases. In DNA form, the CDR3 reads TGTGCCAGCAGCTTAGTCTTTCCAGGGGGCGACTACAACTATGGCTACACCTTC. Translating it yields CASSLVFPGGDYNYGYTF.